This entry lists 20 T cell receptor beta chains sequenced from one sample in a study of graft-versus-host responses after intestinal transplantation. The repertoire was sequenced with immunoSEQ multiplex PCR; TCRdb's copy has only in-frame clones and lacks some. This sample has 62,000 or so clones; about 87% occur once, and the top ten carry 1.5% to 2%. The sequencing used PBMCs, collected 26 days after transplant. Receptors were obtained from a human patient who received an intestinal transplant, so some T cells may come from the graft donor.

As DNA, the CDR3 is TGTGCCAGCAGTTCATTTACAGCTACTAATGAAAAACTGTTTTTT. This translates into CASSSFTATNEKLFF. The chain recombines TRBV6-6 with TRBJ1-4, with no clear D. This CDR3 is built from 15 residues. CDR1 MNHNY and CDR2 SVGAGI come from the germline V gene (reference sequence). V lost 4 bases, J lost 2 bases, and 11 bases lay in between.

The chain is built from TRBV9 and TRBJ2-1; 9 bases align to TRBD2. CDR3 length: 15 amino acids. J gave up 6 bases and V 0 bases, and 4 bases lay outside the gene matches. Germline CDR1 reads SGDLS; CDR2 reads YYNGEE. CDR3 residues: CASSVVAGGGNEQFF. The CDR3, as DNA: TGTGCCAGCAGCGTAGTGGCGGGGGGGGGCAATGAGCAGTTCTTC.

This sequence joins TRBV6-5 and TRBJ1-2; no firm D call. The CDR3 is 16 residues long. The V and J ends lost 0 bases and 6 bases respectively, with 17 bases between them. The germline CDR1 and CDR2 sequences are MNHEY and SVGAGI. The CDR3 spells CASSYSGGRYLNGYTF. Here the CDR3 DNA reads TGTGCCAGCAGTTACTCGGGCGGGAGATATCTTAATGGCTACACCTTC.

The V and J genes are TRBV5-4 and TRBJ2-5; TRBD2 matches at 16 bases. The CDR3 length is 17 residues. In germline, CDR1 is SGHNT, CDR2 YYREEE (reference sequence). J was trimmed by 2 bases and V by 6 bases; bases with no gene match: 7. In nucleotides, the CDR3 is TGTGCCAGCAAAGGGACTAGCGGGGGGGCCAAGCAAGAGACCCAGTACTTC. Its protein is CASKGTSGGAKQETQYF.

The V and J genes are TRBV29-1 and TRBJ1-2, with a tentative D call TRBD1 (6 bases). Trimming took off 3 bases at V and 2 bases at J, with 16 bases between the two ends. Germline CDR1 reads SQVTM; CDR2 reads ANQGSEA. This CDR3 is 15 amino acids long. The CDR3 spells CSVDLGQKFNYGYTF. The CDR3 nucleotides read TGCAGCGTTGATCTCGGACAGAAATTCAACTATGGCTACACCTTC.

The chain has TRBV9 and TRBJ2-3; D not resolved. CDR1 and CDR2 from the germline V gene are SGDLS and YYNGEE. This CDR3 has 16 residues. V dropped 2 bases and J dropped 0 bases, with 13 bases sitting between them. The DNA of the CDR3 is TGTGCCAGCAGCGTCAGCGACGTAGCTAGCACAGATACGCAGTATTTT. Residues: CASSVSDVASTDTQYF.

This chain links TRBV27 with TRBJ2-3; D call uncertain. V was pared by 3 bases and J by 3 bases, with 7 bases between. The germline CDR1 and CDR2 sequences are MNHEY and SMNVEV (reference sequence). The length of the CDR3 is 13 residues. This CDR3 reads CASSFSRTDTQYF. CDR3 sequence (DNA): TGTGCCAGCAGTTTTTCGAGAACAGATACGCAGTATTTT.

V is TRBV30 and J is TRBJ2-5; 15 bases fit TRBD2. J lost 5 bases, V lost 5 bases, and 12 bases had no gene match. The germline V gene has CDR1 GTSNPN and CDR2 SVGIG (reference sequence). CDR3 length equals 17 residues. In DNA, the CDR3 is TGTGCCTGGGCCGGAAGTGGACTAGCGGGGGGGCCGGAGACCCAGTACTTC. It encodes CAWAGSGLAGGPETQYF.

The gene calls are TRBV30 and TRBJ1-1; D not resolved. V dropped 2 bases and J dropped 1 base, with 8 bases sitting between them. CDR1 GTSNPN and CDR2 SVGIG come from the germline V gene (reference sequence). This CDR3 comprises 13 residues. The CDR3 sequence is CAWSRAPNTEAFF. CDR3 DNA sequence: TGTGCCTGGAGTAGAGCACCGAACACTGAAGCTTTCTTT. Complete variable domain (other parts from reference TRBV30 and TRBJ1-1): SQTIHQWPATLVQPVGSPLSLECTVEGTSNPNLYWYRQAAGRGLQLLFYSVGIGQISSEVPQNLSASRPQDRQFILSSKKLLLSDSGFYLCAWSRAPNTEAFFGQGTRLTVV.

The chain uses TRBV27 and TRBJ2-1; 10 nucleotides align to TRBD2. From germline, CDR1 is MNHEY and CDR2 SMNVEV (reference sequence). The CDR3 sequence is 15 residues long. The V gene end was trimmed by 4 bases and the J gene end by 12 bases; junction bases not matched to a gene: 12. The CDR3 coding sequence is TGTGCCAGCAGTTCTCGTGAAGCGGGGGGGCCCGGGCAGTTCTTC. This sequence encodes CASSSREAGGPGQFF.

This clone was observed a single time. This chain uses TRBV5-6 with TRBJ2-7; 7 positions match TRBD1. With V trimmed by 1 base and J by 3 bases, 13 bases remained unmatched. Germline loops: CDR1 SGHDT, CDR2 YYEEEE. This CDR3 is built from 17 residues. This CDR3 reads CASSLPPRLTGIYEQYF. Written as DNA, the CDR3 is TGTGCCAGCAGCTTGCCCCCCCGGCTGACAGGGATCTACGAGCAGTACTTC.

V usage is TRBV28 and J usage is TRBJ2-1; TRBD2 matches 11 bases. CDR1 is MDHEN and CDR2 is SYDVKM in the germline V gene. This CDR3 comprises 15 residues. Germline trimming cut 4 bases from V and 4 bases from J; bases unmatched to any gene: 3. The DNA for the CDR3 is TGTGCCAGCAGTTCTCTAGCGGGGGGATACAATGAGCAGTTCTTC. It translates to CASSSLAGGYNEQFF.

The genes are TRBV11-3 and TRBJ1-1; a weak D match, TRBD1 (5 bases). CDR3 length equals 13 residues. The germline gives CDR1 SGHNT, CDR2 YENEEA. V was pared by 3 bases and J by 1 base, with 6 bases between. DNA of the CDR3: TGTGCCAGCAGCTTCCAGGGGAACACTGAAGCTTTCTTT. Its protein product is CASSFQGNTEAFF.

V gene TRBV7-6 combines with J gene TRBJ2-5; D remains unclear. Germline values: CDR1 SGHVS, CDR2 FNYEAQ. Trimming stripped 5 bases from V and 0 bases from J, with 10 bases between. The CDR3 has 14 amino acids. The CDR3, as DNA: TGTGCCAGCAGCCCCCGGTTAGACCAAGAGACCCAGTACTTC. It is translated as CASSPRLDQETQYF.

The genes are TRBV28 and TRBJ2-1, with 12 bases matching TRBD2. V lost 3 bases, J lost 6 bases, and 3 bases stayed unmatched. Germline V CDR1 and CDR2: MDHEN, SYDVKM. This CDR3 spans 15 amino acids. CDR3 in DNA: TGTGCCAGCAGTTTCTCTAGCGGGGGGGGCAATGAGCAGTTCTTC. It encodes CASSFSSGGGNEQFF.

The chain combines TRBV27 with TRBJ2-7, with TRBD1 matching 11 bases. Per germline, CDR1 MNHEY and CDR2 SMNVEV (reference sequence). The CDR3 is 16 residues long. V dropped 0 bases and J dropped 3; count of bases not matched to a gene: 4. CDR3 in amino acids: CASSLSGQGAFYEQYF. The CDR3 bases are TGTGCCAGCAGTTTATCCGGACAGGGGGCTTTCTACGAGCAGTACTTC.

The rearrangement links TRBV19 to TRBJ2-7; TRBD1 aligns across 10 bases. The germline V gene has CDR1 LNHDA and CDR2 SQIVND (reference sequence). V was clipped by 7 bases and J by 3 bases; unmatched bases: 9. CDR3 size: 15 residues. For the CDR3, the DNA is TGTGCCAGTAACGCCCCGGGACAGGGGCTCTACGAGCAGTACTTC. Translating gives CASNAPGQGLYEQYF.

The rearrangement joins TRBV15 to TRBJ2-3; 14 positions match TRBD2. The CDR3 has 21 residues. V shed 0 bases and J 5 bases; nucleotides not matched to a gene: 16. Germline CDR1 and CDR2: LNHNV and YYDKDF (reference sequence). The CDR3 DNA follows: TGTGCCACCAGCAGAGATGGGACTAGCGGGGGCCTCCTTCAAGAAGGAGATACGCAGTATTTT. It translates to CATSRDGTSGGLLQEGDTQYF.

The chain employs TRBV5-1 and TRBJ2-7; no clear D. Per the germline V gene, CDR1 is SGHRS and CDR2 is YFSETQ. This CDR3 has 15 amino acids. V was cut by 3 bases and J by 3 bases, with 16 bases left in between. CDR3 in amino acids: CASSSPAKRYYEQYV. Written as DNA, the CDR3 is TGCGCCAGCAGCTCCCCGGCTAAGAGATACTACGAGCAGTACGTC.

The CDR3 DNA is TGTGCCATCAGTGAGTCTGAAGGCAGGGGGTCAACCACTAACTATGGCTACACCTTC. It specifies CAISESEGRGSTTNYGYTF. The chain combines TRBV10-3 with TRBJ1-2; 7 bases are a match to TRBD1. The CDR3 contains 19 residues. Trimming cost V 0 bases and J 0 bases; bases outside gene matches: 13. Germline-derived CDR1 and CDR2 are ENHRY and SYGVKD.